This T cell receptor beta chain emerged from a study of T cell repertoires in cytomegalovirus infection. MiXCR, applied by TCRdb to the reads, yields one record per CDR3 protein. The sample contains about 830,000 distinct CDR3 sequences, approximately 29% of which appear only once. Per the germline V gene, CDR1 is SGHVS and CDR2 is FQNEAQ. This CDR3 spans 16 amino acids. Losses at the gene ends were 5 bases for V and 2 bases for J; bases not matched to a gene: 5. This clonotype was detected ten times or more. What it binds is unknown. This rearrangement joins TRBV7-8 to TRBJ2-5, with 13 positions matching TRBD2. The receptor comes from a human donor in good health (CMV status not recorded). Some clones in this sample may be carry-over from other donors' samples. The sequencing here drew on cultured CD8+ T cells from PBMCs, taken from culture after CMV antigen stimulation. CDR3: CASSQGLAGPQETQYF. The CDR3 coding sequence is TGTGCCAGCAGCCAGGGACTAGCGGGGCCGCAAGAGACCCAGTACTTC.